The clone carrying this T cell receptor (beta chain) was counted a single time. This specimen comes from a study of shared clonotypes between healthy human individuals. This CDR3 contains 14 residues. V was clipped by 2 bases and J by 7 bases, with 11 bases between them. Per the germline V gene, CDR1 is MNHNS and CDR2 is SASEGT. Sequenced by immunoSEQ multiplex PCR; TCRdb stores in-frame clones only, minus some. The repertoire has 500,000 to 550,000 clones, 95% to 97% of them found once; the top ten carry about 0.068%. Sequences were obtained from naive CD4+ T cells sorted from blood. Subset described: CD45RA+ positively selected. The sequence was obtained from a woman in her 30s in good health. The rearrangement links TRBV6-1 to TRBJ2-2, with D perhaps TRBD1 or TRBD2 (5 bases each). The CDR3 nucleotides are TGTGCCAGCAGTGAATTTAGGGGAGTCGGGGAGCTGTTTTTT. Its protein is CASSEFRGVGELFF.